This TCR beta chain appears in the sequencing data of a study of blood T cell repertoires in COVID-19. Background on the study: COVID-19 samples from acute and convalescent phases originated in the United States, Italy and Spain. T cells, B-cell-depleted T cells, or PBMCs provided the cDNA or gDNA that served as material.

Patients from Seattle were sampled longitudinally, starting during active infection. In the source study's methods: Reference gene primer amplification in the assay estimated nucleated cell counts. Assay: immunoSEQ multiplex PCR; the TCRdb copy retains only in-frame clones and omits some. The V and J calls and clone size were taken over from that table, and D and trimming were inferred from the DNA. The profile covers 150,000 or so clones, with about 89% appearing a single time and about 4.1% taken by the ten largest. Sequenced: peripheral blood. The receptor was derived from a man in his 60s with COVID-19, enrolled during active disease.

The CDR3 sequence: CASSPLGTGWSTQYF. As DNA, the CDR3 is TGTGCCAGCAGCCCTCTAGGGACAGGCTGGTCTACGCAGTATTTT. The V call is TRBV7-9, the J call TRBJ2-3; the match to TRBD1 covers 8 bases. The length of the CDR3 is 15 residues. Germline V gene sequence: CDR1 SEHNR, CDR2 FQNEAQ (reference sequence). The V segment lost 5 bases and the J segment 8 bases; nucleotides outside the gene matches: 12.